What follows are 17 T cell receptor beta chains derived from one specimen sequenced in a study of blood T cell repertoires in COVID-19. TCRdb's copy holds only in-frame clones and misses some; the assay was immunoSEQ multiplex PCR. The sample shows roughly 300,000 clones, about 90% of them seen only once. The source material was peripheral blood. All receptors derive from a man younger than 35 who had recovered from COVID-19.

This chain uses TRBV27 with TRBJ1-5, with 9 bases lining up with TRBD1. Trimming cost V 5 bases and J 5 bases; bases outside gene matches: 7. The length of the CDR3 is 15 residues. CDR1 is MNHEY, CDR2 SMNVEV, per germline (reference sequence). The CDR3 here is CASSPDRGAHQPQHF. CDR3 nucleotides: TGTGCCAGCAGTCCCGACAGGGGGGCTCATCAGCCCCAGCATTTT.

The CDR3 coding sequence is TGTGCCAGCAGCCAAGTCATCCCTGGGGGCACACACTACACCTTC. Translating it yields CASSQVIPGGTHYTF. This chain connects TRBV4-2 to TRBJ1-2, with D maybe TRBD1 (6 bases). V lost 1 base and J 10 bases, leaving 19 bases between the germline ends. Looked up from germline, CDR1 is LGHNA and CDR2 is YNFKEQ. There are 15 residues in the CDR3.

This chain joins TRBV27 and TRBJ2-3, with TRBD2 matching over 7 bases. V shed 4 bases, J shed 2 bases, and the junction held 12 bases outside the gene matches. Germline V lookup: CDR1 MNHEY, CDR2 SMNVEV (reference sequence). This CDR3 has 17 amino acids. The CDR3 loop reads CASSSRVLALPTDTQYF. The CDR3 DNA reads TGTGCCAGCAGTTCCCGGGTACTAGCGCTCCCCACAGATACGCAGTATTTT.

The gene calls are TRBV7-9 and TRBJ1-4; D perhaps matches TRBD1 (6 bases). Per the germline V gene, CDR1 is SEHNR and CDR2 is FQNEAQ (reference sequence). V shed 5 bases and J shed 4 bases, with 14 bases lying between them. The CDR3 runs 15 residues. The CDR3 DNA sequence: TGTGCCAGCAGCCCCTCAGGGGCCGGTAATGAAAAACTGTTTTTT. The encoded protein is CASSPSGAGNEKLFF.

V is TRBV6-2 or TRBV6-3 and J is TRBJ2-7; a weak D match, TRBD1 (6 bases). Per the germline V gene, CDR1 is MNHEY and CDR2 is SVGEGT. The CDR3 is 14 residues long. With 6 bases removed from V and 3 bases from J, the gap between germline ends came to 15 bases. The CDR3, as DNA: TGTGCCAGCAGCGCTTCCGGGACAATCTACGAGCAGTACTTC. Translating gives CASSASGTIYEQYF.

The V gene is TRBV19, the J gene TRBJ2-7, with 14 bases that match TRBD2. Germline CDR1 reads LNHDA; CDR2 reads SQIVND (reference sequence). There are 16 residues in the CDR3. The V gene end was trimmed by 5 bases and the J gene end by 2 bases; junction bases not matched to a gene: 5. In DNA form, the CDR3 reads TGTGCCAGTAGTCTCTCGGGACTAGCGGGGGCCTACGAGCAGTACTTC. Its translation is CASSLSGLAGAYEQYF.

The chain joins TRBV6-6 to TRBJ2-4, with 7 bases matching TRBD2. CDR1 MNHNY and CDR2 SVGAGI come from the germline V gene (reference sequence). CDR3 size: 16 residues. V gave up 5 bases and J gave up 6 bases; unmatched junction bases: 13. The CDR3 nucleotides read TGTGCCAGCAGTCCCAAGGACGGCTTAGCGGGAAACATTCAGTACTTC. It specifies CASSPKDGLAGNIQYF.

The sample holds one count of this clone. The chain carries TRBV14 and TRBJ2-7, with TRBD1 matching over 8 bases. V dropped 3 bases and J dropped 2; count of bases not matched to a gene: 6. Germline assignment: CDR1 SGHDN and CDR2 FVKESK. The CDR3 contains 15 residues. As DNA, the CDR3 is TGTGCCAGCAGCCATCTCCGGGACAGGCCCTACGAGCAGTACTTC. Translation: CASSHLRDRPYEQYF.

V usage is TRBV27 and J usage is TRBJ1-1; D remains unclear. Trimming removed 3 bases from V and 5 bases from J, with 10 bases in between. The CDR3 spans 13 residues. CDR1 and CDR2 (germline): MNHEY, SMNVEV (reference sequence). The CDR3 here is CASSFQTRTEAFF. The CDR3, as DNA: TGTGCCAGCAGTTTCCAAACAAGAACTGAAGCTTTCTTT.

The CDR3 here is CASSGDSMNTEAFF. The CDR3 DNA sequence: TGCGCCAGCAGCGGAGACAGTATGAACACTGAAGCTTTCTTT. The chain links TRBV5-1 to TRBJ1-1; D is perhaps TRBD1 (5 bases). The CDR3 runs 14 residues. Germline CDR1 reads SGHRS; CDR2 reads YFSETQ. V was trimmed by 4 bases and J by 0 bases, leaving 10 bases between them.

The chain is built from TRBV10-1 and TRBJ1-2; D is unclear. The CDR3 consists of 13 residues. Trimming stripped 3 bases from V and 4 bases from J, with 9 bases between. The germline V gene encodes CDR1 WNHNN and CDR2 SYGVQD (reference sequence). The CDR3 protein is CASSESGPYGYTF. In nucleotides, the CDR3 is TGCGCCAGCAGTGAATCAGGCCCCTATGGCTACACCTTC.

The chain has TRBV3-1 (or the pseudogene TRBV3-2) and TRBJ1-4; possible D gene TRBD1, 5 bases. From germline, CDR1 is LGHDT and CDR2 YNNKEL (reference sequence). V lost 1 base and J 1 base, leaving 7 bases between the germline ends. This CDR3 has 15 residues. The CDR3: CASSQAGGTNEKLFF. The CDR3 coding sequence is TGTGCCAGCAGCCAAGCCGGGGGAACTAATGAAAAACTGTTTTTT.

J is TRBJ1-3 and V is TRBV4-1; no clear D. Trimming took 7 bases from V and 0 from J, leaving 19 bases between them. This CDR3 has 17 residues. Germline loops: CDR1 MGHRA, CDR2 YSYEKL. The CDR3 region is CASKNTQNYLSGNTIYF. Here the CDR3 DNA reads TGCGCCAGCAAGAACACCCAGAACTACCTCTCTGGAAACACCATATATTTT.

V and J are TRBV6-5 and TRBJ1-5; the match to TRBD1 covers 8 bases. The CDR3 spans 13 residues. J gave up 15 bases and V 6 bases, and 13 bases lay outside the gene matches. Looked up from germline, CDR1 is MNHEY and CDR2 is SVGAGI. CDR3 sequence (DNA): TGTGCCAGCAGGGACAGGGTAGGGGGCTCGCGGCATTTT. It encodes CASRDRVGGSRHF.

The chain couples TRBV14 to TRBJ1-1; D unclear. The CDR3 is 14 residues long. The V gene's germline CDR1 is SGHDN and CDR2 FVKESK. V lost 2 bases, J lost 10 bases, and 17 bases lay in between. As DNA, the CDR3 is TGTGCCAGCAGCCAAACCAACCCTAGGGAGGTAGCTTTCTTT. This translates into CASSQTNPREVAFF.

The CDR3 nucleotides read TGCGCCAGCAGCCAAGATACCGGGGGCACCGGGGAGCTGTTTTTT. Translated: CASSQDTGGTGELFF. V gene TRBV4-3 combines with J gene TRBJ2-2, with a tentative D call TRBD2 (6 bases). V shed 0 bases and J shed 4 bases, with 9 bases lying between them. The CDR3 is made up of 15 amino acids. CDR1 is LGHNA and CDR2 is YSLEER in the germline V gene.

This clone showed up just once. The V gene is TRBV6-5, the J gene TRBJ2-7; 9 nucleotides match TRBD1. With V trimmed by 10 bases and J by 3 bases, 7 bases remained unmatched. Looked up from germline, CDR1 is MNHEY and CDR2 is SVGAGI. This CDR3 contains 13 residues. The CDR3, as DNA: TGTGCCACCGGGACAGGGAGCTTCTACGAGCAGTACTTC. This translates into CATGTGSFYEQYF.